The 14 T cell receptor beta chains given below trace back to one sample, sequenced in a study of shared clonotypes between healthy human individuals. Clones were read by immunoSEQ multiplex PCR, and TCRdb kept only the in-frame ones, dropping some. Of about 2.4 million clones listed, 80% to 95% were seen once; the top ten hold around 0.4%. Sequenced sample: naive CD4+ T cells from PBMCs. The subset denotes: CD45RA+ positively selected. The receptors were gathered from a man between 18 and 35 years old in good health. Some clones in this sample may be carry-over from other donors' samples.

V usage is TRBV25-1 and J usage is TRBJ2-1, with 8 bases that match TRBD2. The germline V gene encodes CDR1 MGHDK and CDR2 SYGVNS. The length of the CDR3 is 16 residues. The V gene end was trimmed by 5 bases and the J gene end by 8 bases; junction bases not matched to a gene: 14. As DNA, the CDR3 is TGTGCCAGCAGTCAACAGACCGGGACTAGGCAGGATGAGCAGTTCTTC. Amino acid sequence: CASSQQTGTRQDEQFF. Full variable domain (rest looked up from reference TRBV25-1 and TRBJ2-1): EADIYQTPRYLVIGTGKKITLECSQTMGHDKMYWYQQDPGMELHLIHYSYGVNSTEKGDLSSESTVSRIRTEHFPLTLESARPSHTSQYLCASSQQTGTRQDEQFFGPGTRLTVL.

The rearrangement links TRBV28 to TRBJ2-7; D unclear. Trimming removed 5 bases from V and 2 bases from J, with 10 bases in between. CDR3 length: 13 amino acids. The V gene's germline CDR1 is MDHEN and CDR2 SYDVKM. CDR3 sequence: CASSPPVPYEQYF. CDR3 DNA: TGTGCCAGCAGTCCCCCCGTACCCTACGAGCAGTACTTC.

The chain employs TRBV7-9 and TRBJ2-7; D might be TRBD1 (5 bases). The germline CDR1 and CDR2 sequences are SEHNR and FQNEAQ (reference sequence). This CDR3 comprises 13 residues. The germline V and J ends were trimmed by 3 bases and 5 bases, with 11 bases remaining between them. CDR3 DNA sequence: TGTGCCAGCAGCTTGTCCCTGACAGACGAGCAGTACTTC. It yields the protein CASSLSLTDEQYF.

The chain employs TRBV5-1 and TRBJ1-4; possible D gene TRBD1, 6 bases. This CDR3 region has 15 residues. V gave up 2 bases and J gave up 6 bases, with 14 bases separating them. Germline V gives CDR1 SGHRS, CDR2 YFSETQ. The CDR3: CASSFEGGRDEKLFF. The DNA of the CDR3 is TGCGCCAGCAGCTTTGAAGGGGGTAGGGATGAAAAACTGTTTTTT.

With respect to this clone: Because it lacks the conserved phenylalanine or tryptophan at the end, this CDR3 is likely a read error. No DNA is shown, since the ends of the CDR3 on it are uncertain; the CDR3 is the one TCRdb lists. The chain links TRBV6-1 to TRBJ1-4. The V gene's germline CDR1 is MNHNS and CDR2 SASEGT. The CDR3 extends over 10 residues, inclusive of both ends. The CDR3 sequence is CASKVQTIMG.

The rearrangement uses TRBV6-1 and TRBJ1-5; possibly TRBD1 for D (5 bases). This CDR3 has 14 amino acids. Germline CDR1 and CDR2: MNHNS and SASEGT. V lost 6 bases and J lost 9, with 18 bases in between. CDR3 protein: CASSGTGLKSPQHF. The CDR3 bases are TGTGCCAGCAGCGGAACAGGCCTGAAATCGCCCCAGCATTTT.

The chain links TRBV19 to TRBJ1-1, with a tentative D call TRBD1 (5 bases). Trimming left V 7 bases short and J 1 base short, with 10 bases between. The CDR3 length is 13 residues. Looked up from germline, CDR1 is LNHDA and CDR2 is SQIVND (reference sequence). CDR3 coding DNA: TGTGCCAGTAAGAGGGGCCGGAACACTGAAGCTTTCTTT. Its translation is CASKRGRNTEAFF.

This rearrangement joins TRBV7-2 to TRBJ2-3; a possible D gene is TRBD2 (6 bases). Germline assignment: CDR1 SGHTA and CDR2 FQGNSA. The CDR3 contains 16 residues. Trimming left V 1 base short and J 4 bases short, with 15 bases between. CDR3 loop: CASSLDRAGGADTQYF. The CDR3 region has the DNA TGTGCCAGCAGCTTAGATCGAGCGGGTGGGGCAGATACGCAGTATTTT.

This clone was recorded once. V gene TRBV13 combines with J gene TRBJ2-5, with 14 nucleotides matching TRBD2. V shed 4 bases and J 5 bases; nucleotides not matched to a gene: 6. Germline loops: CDR1 PRHDT, CDR2 FYEKMQ (reference sequence). The CDR3 extends over 16 amino acids. The CDR3 DNA is TGTGCCAGCAGCTCTCTCTGGACTAGCGGGAGGGAGACCCAGTACTTC. Encoded protein: CASSSLWTSGRETQYF.

The chain couples TRBV7-9 to TRBJ1-1; D is possibly TRBD1 (6 bases). The CDR3 consists of 13 residues. The V end was cut by 7 bases, the J end by 5 bases, with 14 bases between. Germline V gene lookup returns CDR1 SEHNR and CDR2 FQNEAQ (reference sequence). CDR3 protein: CASTLPGVTEAFF. The CDR3 nucleotides are TGTGCCAGCACCCTACCAGGGGTGACTGAAGCTTTCTTT.

The V gene is TRBV6-1, the J gene TRBJ1-5; D is possibly TRBD1 (6 bases). The CDR3 runs to 13 residues. V lost 6 bases to trimming and J lost 4 bases, with 10 bases between them. Looked up from germline, CDR1 is MNHNS and CDR2 is SASEGT. The CDR3 protein is CASSYRDNQPQHF. DNA of the CDR3: TGTGCCAGCAGCTACAGGGATAATCAGCCCCAGCATTTT.

This clone came up once. The V and J genes are TRBV5-4 and TRBJ2-2; D might be TRBD2 (6 bases). The CDR3 has 17 amino acids. Deletions cut 4 bases from V and 6 bases from J, with 22 bases between. Germline V gives CDR1 SGHNT, CDR2 YYREEE (reference sequence). The CDR3 bases are TGTGCCAGCAGCCTACCGAGGGGCGGGGAGTTTCCCGGGGAGCTGTTTTTT. Protein product: CASSLPRGGEFPGELFF.

The chain combines TRBV7-3 with TRBJ2-2, with D possibly called TRBD1 or TRBD2 (6 bases each). CDR3 length: 14 amino acids. The germline V gene encodes CDR1 SGHTA and CDR2 FQGTGA. V was cut by 8 bases and J by 0 bases, with 10 bases left in between. The CDR3 sequence: CASGGTPNTGELFF. For the CDR3, the DNA is TGTGCCAGCGGGGGGACACCGAACACCGGGGAGCTGTTTTTT.

Worth noting for this clone: Other DNA sequences in this specimen translate into the identical CDR3. The rearrangement uses TRBV18 and TRBJ2-5, with D possibly being TRBD1 or TRBD2 (6 bases each). The V end was cut by 4 bases, the J end by 5 bases, with 11 bases between. Germline V gene data show CDR1 as KGHSH and CDR2 as LQKENI. The CDR3 loop spans 13 amino acids. The CDR3: CASSRGAQETQYF. Written as DNA, the CDR3 is TGTGCCAGCTCACGGGGGGCCCAGGAGACCCAGTACTTC.